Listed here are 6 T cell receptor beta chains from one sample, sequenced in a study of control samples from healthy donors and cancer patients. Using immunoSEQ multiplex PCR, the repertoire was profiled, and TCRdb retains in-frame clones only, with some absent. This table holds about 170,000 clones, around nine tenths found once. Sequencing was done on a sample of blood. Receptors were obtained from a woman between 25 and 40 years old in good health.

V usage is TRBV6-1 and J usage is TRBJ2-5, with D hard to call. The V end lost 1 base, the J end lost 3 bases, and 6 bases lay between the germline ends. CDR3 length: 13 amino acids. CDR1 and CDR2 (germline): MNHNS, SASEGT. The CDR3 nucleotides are TGTGCCAGCAGTGAAGAGGGTAAAGAGACCCAGTACTTC. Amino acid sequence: CASSEEGKETQYF.

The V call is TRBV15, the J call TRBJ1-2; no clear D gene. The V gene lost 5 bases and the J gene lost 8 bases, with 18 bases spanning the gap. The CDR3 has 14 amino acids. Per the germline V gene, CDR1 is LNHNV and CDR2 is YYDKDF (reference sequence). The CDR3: CATSEGRPIRGYTF. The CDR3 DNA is TGTGCCACCAGCGAGGGTAGGCCTATCAGGGGCTACACCTTC.

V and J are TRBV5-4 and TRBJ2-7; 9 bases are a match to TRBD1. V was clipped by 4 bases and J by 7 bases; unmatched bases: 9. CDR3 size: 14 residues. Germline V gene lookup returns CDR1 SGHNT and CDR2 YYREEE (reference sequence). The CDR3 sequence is CASSAKQGAREQYF. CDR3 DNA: TGTGCCAGCAGCGCAAAACAGGGGGCTCGGGAGCAGTACTTC.

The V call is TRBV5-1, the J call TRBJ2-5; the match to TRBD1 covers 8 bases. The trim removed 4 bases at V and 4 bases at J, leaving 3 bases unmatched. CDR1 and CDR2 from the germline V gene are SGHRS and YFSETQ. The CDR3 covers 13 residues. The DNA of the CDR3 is TGCGCCAGCAGCACACAGGGGGGAGAGACCCAGTACTTC. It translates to CASSTQGGETQYF.

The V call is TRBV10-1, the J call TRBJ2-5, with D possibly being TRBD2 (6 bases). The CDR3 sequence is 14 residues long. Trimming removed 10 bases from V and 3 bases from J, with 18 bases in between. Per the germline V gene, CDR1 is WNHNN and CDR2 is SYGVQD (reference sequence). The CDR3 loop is CATPGLLEKETQYF. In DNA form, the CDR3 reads TGCGCCACCCCGGGACTCCTGGAAAAAGAGACCCAGTACTTC.

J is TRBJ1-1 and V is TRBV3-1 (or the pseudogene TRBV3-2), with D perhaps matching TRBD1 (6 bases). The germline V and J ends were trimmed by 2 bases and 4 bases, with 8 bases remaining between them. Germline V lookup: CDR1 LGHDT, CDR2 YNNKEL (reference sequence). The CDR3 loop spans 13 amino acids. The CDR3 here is CASSQRGSTEAFF. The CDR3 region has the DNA TGTGCCAGCAGCCAAAGGGGGAGCACTGAAGCTTTCTTT.